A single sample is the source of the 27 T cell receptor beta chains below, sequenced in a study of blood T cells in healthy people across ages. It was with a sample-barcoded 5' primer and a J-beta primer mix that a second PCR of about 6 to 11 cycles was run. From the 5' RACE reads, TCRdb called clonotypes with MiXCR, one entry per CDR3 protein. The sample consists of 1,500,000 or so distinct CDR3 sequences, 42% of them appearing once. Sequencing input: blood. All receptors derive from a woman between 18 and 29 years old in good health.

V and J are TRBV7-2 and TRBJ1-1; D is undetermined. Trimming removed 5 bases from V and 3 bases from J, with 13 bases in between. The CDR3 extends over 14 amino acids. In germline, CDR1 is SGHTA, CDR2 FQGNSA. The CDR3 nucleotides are TGTGCCAGCAGCCGCCGGACTTACGACACTGAAGCTTTCTTT. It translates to CASSRRTYDTEAFF.

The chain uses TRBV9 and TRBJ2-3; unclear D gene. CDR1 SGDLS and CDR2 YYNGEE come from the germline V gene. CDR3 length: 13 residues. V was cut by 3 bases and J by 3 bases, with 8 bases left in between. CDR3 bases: TGTGCCAGCAGCGATAGTAGGACAGATACGCAGTATTTT. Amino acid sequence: CASSDSRTDTQYF.

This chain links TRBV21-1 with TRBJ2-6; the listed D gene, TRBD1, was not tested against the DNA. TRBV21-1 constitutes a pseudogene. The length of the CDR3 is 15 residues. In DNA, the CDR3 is TGTGCCAGCAGCACCCGGCCCTCAGGGGCCAACGTCCTGACTTTC. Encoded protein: CASSTRPSGANVLTF.

Here the CDR3 reads CASSYSQLASNEQFF. CDR3 DNA sequence: TGTGCCAGCAGTTACTCGCAACTAGCGAGCAATGAGCAGTTCTTC. The chain links TRBV6-2 or TRBV6-3 to TRBJ2-1, with TRBD2 identical over 7 bases. J gave up 6 bases and V 0 bases, and 5 bases lay outside the gene matches. In germline, CDR1 is MNHEY, CDR2 SVGEGT. CDR3 size: 15 residues.

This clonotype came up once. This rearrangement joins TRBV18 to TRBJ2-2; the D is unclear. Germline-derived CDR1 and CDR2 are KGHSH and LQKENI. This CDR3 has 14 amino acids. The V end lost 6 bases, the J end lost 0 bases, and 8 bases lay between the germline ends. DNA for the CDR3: TGTGCCAGCTCGGATGCAGCGAACACCGGGGAGCTGTTTTTT. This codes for CASSDAANTGELFF.

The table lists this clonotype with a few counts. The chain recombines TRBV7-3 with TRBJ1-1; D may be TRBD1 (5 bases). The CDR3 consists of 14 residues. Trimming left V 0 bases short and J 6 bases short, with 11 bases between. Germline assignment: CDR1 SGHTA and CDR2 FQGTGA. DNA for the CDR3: TGTGCCAGCAGCTTAACGCCAGGGCCCGCTGAAGCTTTCTTT. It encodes CASSLTPGPAEAFF.

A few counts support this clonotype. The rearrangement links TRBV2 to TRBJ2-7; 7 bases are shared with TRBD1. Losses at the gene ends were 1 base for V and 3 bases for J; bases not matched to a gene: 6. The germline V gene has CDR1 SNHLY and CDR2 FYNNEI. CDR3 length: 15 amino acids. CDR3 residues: CASSEGGTADYEQYF. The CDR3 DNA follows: TGTGCCAGCAGTGAAGGAGGGACAGCTGACTACGAGCAGTACTTC.

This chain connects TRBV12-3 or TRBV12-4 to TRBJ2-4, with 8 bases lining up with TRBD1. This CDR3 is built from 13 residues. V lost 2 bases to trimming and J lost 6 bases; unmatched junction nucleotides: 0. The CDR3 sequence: CASSLTGGNIQYF. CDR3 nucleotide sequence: TGTGCCAGCAGTTTAACAGGGGGAAACATTCAGTACTTC.

The CDR3 nucleotides are TGTGCCAGCAGCAAAGGGGGGACTAGCGGGCTTAGCACAGATACGCAGTATTTT. This sequence encodes CASSKGGTSGLSTDTQYF. V and J are TRBV21-1 and TRBJ2-3; the D call of TRBD2 is as the table states it, not checked on the DNA. TRBV21-1 has pseudogene status. This CDR3 spans 18 amino acids.

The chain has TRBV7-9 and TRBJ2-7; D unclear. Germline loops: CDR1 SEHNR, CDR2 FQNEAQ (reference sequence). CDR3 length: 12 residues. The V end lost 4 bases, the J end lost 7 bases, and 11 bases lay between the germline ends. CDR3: CASSYTGSEQYF. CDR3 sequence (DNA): TGTGCCAGCAGCTATACCGGTAGTGAGCAGTACTTC. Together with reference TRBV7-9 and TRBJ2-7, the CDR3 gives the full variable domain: DTGVSQNPRHKITKRGQNVTFRCDPISEHNRLYWYRQTLGQGPEFLTYFQNEAQLEKSRLLSDRFSAERPKGSFSTLEIQRTEQGDSAMYLCASSYTGSEQYFGPGTRLTVT.

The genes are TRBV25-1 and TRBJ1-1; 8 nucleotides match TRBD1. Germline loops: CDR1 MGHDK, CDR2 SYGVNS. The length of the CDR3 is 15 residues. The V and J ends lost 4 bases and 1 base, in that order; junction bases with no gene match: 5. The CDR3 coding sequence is TGTGCCAGCAGTGGAACAGGGGGAAGGAACACTGAAGCTTTCTTT. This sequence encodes CASSGTGGRNTEAFF.

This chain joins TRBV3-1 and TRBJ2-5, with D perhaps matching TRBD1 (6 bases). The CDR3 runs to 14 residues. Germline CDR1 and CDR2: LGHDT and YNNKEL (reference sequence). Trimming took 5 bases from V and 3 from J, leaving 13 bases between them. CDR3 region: CASSFTTGKETQYF. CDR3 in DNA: TGTGCCAGCAGCTTTACCACAGGGAAAGAGACCCAGTACTTC.

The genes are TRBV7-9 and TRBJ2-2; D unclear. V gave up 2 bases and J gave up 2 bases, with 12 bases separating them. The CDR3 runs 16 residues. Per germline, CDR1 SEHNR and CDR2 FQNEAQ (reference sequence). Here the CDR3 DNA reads TGTGCCAGCAGCTTATCGGAAATTTTAAACACCGGGGAGCTGTTTTTT. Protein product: CASSLSEILNTGELFF.

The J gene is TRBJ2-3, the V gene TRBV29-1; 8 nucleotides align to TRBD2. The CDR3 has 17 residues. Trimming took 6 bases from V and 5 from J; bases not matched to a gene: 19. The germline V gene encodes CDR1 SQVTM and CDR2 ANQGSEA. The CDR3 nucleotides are TGCAGCGTCACCCATGGGGCGAGCGGGAGTCTCGTAGATACGCAGTATTTT. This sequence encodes CSVTHGASGSLVDTQYF.

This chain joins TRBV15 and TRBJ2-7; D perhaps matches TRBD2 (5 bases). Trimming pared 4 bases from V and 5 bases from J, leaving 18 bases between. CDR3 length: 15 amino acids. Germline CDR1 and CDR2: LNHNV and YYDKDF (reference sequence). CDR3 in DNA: TGTGCCACCAGCATAGATAGGGTGGGAGACGACGAGCAGTACTTC. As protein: CATSIDRVGDDEQYF.

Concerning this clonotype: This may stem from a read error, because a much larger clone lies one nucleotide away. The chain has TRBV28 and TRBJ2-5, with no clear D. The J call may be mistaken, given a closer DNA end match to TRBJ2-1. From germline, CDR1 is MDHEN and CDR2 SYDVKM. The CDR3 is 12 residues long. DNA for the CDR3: TGTGCCAGCAGTTTATGGCAAGAGACCCAGTTCTTC. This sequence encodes CASSLWQETQFF.

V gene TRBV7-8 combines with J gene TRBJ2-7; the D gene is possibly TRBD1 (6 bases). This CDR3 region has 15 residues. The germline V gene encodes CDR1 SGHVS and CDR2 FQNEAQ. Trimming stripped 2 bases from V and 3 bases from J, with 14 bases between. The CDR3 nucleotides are TGTGCCAGCAGCTTAAAAAGGGGGTTAGGCTACGAGCAGTACTTC. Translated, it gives CASSLKRGLGYEQYF. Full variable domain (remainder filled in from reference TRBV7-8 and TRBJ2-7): GAGVSQSPRYKVAKRGQDVALRCDPISGHVSLFWYQQALGQGPEFLTYFQNEAQLDKSGLPSDRFFAERPEGSVSTLKIQRTQQEDSAVYLCASSLKRGLGYEQYFGPGTRLTVT.

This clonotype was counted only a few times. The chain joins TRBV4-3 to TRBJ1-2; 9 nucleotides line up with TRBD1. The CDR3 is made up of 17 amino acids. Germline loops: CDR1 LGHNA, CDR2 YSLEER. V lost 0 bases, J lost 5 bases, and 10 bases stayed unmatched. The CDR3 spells CASSQELGTGQEYGYTF. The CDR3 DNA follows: TGCGCCAGCAGCCAAGAATTGGGGACAGGGCAAGAATATGGCTACACCTTC.

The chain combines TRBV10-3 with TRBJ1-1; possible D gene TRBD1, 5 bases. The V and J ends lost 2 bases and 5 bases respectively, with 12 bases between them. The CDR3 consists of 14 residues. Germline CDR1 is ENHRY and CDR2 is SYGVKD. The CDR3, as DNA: TGTGCCATCAGTGAGCAGGGTCGAGGGACTGAAGCTTTCTTT. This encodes CAISEQGRGTEAFF.

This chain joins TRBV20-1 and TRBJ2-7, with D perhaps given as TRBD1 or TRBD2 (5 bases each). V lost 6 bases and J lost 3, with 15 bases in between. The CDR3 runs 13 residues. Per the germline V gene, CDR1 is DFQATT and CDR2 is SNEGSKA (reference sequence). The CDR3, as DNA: TGCAGTGCCCGGGACCAAGGACTCTACGAGCAGTACTTC. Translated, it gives CSARDQGLYEQYF.

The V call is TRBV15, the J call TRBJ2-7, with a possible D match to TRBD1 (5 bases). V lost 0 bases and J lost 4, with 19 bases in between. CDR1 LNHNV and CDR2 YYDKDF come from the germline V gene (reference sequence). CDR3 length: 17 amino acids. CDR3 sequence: CATSRDWGPGRPYEQYF. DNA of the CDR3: TGTGCCACCAGCAGAGATTGGGGCCCAGGAAGGCCTTACGAGCAGTACTTC.

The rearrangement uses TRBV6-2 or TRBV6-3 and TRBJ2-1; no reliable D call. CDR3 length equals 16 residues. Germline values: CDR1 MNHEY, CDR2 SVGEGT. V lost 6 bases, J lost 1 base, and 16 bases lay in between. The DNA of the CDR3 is TGTGCCAGCAGCCTTGGGTGGATGCCTTCCTACAATGAGCAGTTCTTC. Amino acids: CASSLGWMPSYNEQFF.

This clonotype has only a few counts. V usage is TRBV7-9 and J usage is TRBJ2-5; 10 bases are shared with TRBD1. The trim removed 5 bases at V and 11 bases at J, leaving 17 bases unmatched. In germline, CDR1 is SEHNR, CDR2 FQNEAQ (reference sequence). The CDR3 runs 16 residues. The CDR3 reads CASSIYRDRGYNEQYF. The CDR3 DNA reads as TGTGCCAGCAGCATTTACCGGGACAGGGGCTACAATGAGCAGTACTTC.

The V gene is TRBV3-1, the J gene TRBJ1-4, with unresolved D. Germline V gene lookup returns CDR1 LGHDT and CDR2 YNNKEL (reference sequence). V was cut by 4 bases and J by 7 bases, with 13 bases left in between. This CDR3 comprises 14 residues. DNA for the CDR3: TGTGCCAGCAGCCCACTAGGTCGGGGTGAAAAACTGTTTTTT. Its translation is CASSPLGRGEKLFF.

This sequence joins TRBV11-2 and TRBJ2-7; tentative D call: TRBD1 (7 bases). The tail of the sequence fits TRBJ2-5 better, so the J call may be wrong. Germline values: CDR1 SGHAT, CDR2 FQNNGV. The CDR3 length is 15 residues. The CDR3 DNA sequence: TGTGCCAGCAGCTTAGACGGGGGACAGCAAGAGACCCAGTACTTC. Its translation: CASSLDGGQQETQYF.

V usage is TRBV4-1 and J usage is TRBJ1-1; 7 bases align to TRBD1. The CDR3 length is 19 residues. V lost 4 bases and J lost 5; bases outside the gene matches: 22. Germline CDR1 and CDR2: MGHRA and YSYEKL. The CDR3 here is CASSLFTKGRGLGRTEAFF. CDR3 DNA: TGCGCCAGCAGCCTGTTCACGAAGGGCAGGGGGTTGGGAAGAACTGAAGCTTTCTTT.

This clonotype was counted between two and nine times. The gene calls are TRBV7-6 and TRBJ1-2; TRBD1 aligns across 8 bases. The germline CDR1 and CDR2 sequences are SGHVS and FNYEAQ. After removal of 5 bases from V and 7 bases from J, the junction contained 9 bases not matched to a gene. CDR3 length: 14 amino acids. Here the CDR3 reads CASSPLRGTGGYTF. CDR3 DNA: TGTGCCAGCAGCCCCCTACGAGGGACAGGTGGCTACACCTTC.